A single sample gave rise to the 16 T cell receptor beta chains below, sequenced in a study of cytomegalovirus exposure and HLA in healthy donors. Primers included in the PCR were 60 Vbeta and 13 Jbeta primers. Data came from immunoSEQ multiplex PCR; TCRdb stores just in-frame clones and leaves some out. The table lists roughly 59,000 clones, approximately 74% of them singletons. Material: PBMCs. The origin of the receptors is a man aged 35-49 years in good health and CMV-seropositive.

The J gene is TRBJ1-2, the V gene TRBV2, with 7 bases aligning to TRBD1. CDR3 size: 13 residues. CDR1 is SNHLY, CDR2 FYNNEI, per germline. J gave up 6 bases and V 5 bases, and 6 bases lay outside the gene matches. CDR3 in amino acids: CASSQTGLDGYTF. DNA of the CDR3: TGTGCCAGCAGTCAGACAGGGTTGGATGGCTACACCTTC.

The sample holds a few counts of this clone. V usage is TRBV18 and J usage is TRBJ2-3, with unresolved D. This CDR3 contains 10 residues. Germline V gene data show CDR1 as KGHSH and CDR2 as LQKENI. The V end lost 8 bases, the J end lost 7 bases, and 7 bases lay between the germline ends. The CDR3 sequence: CASRSHTQYF. The CDR3 nucleotides read TGTGCCAGCCGAAGCCATACGCAGTATTTT.

This clone was detected only a few times. This chain uses TRBV25-1 with TRBJ2-7; the D gene is possibly TRBD1 (5 bases). Germline lookup yields CDR1 MGHDK and CDR2 SYGVNS. Trimming cost V 6 bases and J 1 base, with 10 bases left between them. The CDR3 totals 13 residues. The CDR3 region is CASSEDTSYEQYF. The CDR3 DNA is TGTGCCAGCAGCGAGGACACATCCTACGAGCAGTACTTC.

The chain has TRBV7-6 and TRBJ2-7; 9 positions match TRBD2. This CDR3 is built from 18 residues. The junction had 20 bases not matched to a gene; V was cut back by 7 bases and J by 4 bases. Germline assignment: CDR1 SGHVS and CDR2 FNYEAQ. The CDR3 DNA reads TGTGCCAGCAACCAGGACAGGTCGGGGGTAGCGGGAGTTTACGAGCAGTACTTC. This sequence encodes CASNQDRSGVAGVYEQYF.

This rearrangement joins TRBV2 to TRBJ2-3; 7 positions agree with TRBD1. Trimming took 5 bases from V and 6 from J; bases not matched to a gene: 8. The CDR3 totals 14 residues. Germline CDR1 is SNHLY and CDR2 is FYNNEI. The CDR3 sequence: CASSNRGEGDTQYF. CDR3 nucleotides: TGTGCCAGCAGTAACAGGGGAGAAGGGGATACGCAGTATTTT.

The genes are TRBV28 and TRBJ2-5; D uncertain. Trimming took off 6 bases at V and 0 bases at J, with 5 bases between the two ends. The CDR3 is 12 amino acids. In germline, CDR1 is MDHEN, CDR2 SYDVKM. CDR3 coding DNA: TGTGCCAGCAGAAACTACCAAGAGACCCAGTACTTC. It encodes CASRNYQETQYF. Supplemented by reference TRBV28 and TRBJ2-5, the full variable domain reads DVKVTQSSRYLVKRTGEKVFLECVQDMDHENMFWYRQDPGLGLRLIYFSYDVKMKEKGDIPEGYSVSREKKERFSLILESASTNQTSMYLCASRNYQETQYFGPGTRLLVL.

This clone was observed a single time. The missing conserved phenylalanine or tryptophan at the end of this CDR3 makes a read error likely. J is TRBJ2-7 and V is TRBV9; D not certain. Deletions cut 4 bases from V and 2 bases from J, with 13 bases between. Germline CDR1 is SGDLS and CDR2 is YYNGEE. CDR3 length: 14 residues. The CDR3 protein is CASSQGHEAYEQYL. The CDR3 DNA reads TGTGCCAGCAGCCAAGGTCACGAGGCCTACGAGCAGTACCTC.

CDR3 sequence: CAWNPIQGIKGYTF. The CDR3 region has the DNA TGTGCCTGGAATCCCATACAGGGTATAAAGGGCTACACCTTC. V gene TRBV30 combines with J gene TRBJ1-2, with a possible D match to TRBD1 (6 bases). CDR3 length: 14 amino acids. Per the germline V gene, CDR1 is GTSNPN and CDR2 is SVGIG (reference sequence). V shed 4 bases and J shed 8 bases, with 20 bases lying between them.

This clone was detected only a few times. This chain links TRBV7-8 with TRBJ1-4, with a possible D match to TRBD1 (5 bases). Germline V gene data show CDR1 as SGHVS and CDR2 as FQNEAQ. The CDR3 extends over 16 amino acids. Between the trimmed V and J ends, which lost 5 bases and 9 bases, there was a span of 22 bases. Here the CDR3 DNA reads TGTGCCAGCAGCCCGTCCGGGGGGGGGAGTGGCAAAAAACTGTTTTTT. Its protein product is CASSPSGGGSGKKLFF.

The chain couples TRBV5-6 to TRBJ2-2, with 10 nucleotides matching TRBD1. V shed 0 bases and J 6 bases; nucleotides not matched to a gene: 8. The germline V gene encodes CDR1 SGHDT and CDR2 YYEEEE. CDR3 length: 17 residues. The CDR3 bases are TGTGCCAGCAGCTTGGGACCCGGGACAGGGGTCGCCGGGGAGCTGTTTTTT. Translating gives CASSLGPGTGVAGELFF.

This chain links TRBV14 with TRBJ2-7; 10 bases are a match to TRBD2. J gave up 4 bases and V 3 bases, and 9 bases lay outside the gene matches. This CDR3 is 16 amino acids long. The V gene's germline CDR1 is SGHDN and CDR2 FVKESK. The chain's CDR3 is CASSQFVSGGMYEQYF. CDR3 sequence (DNA): TGTGCCAGCAGCCAGTTTGTTAGCGGGGGGATGTACGAGCAGTACTTC.

This clone was picked up a small number of times. V and J are TRBV6-5 and TRBJ2-7; a possible D gene is TRBD2 (6 bases). CDR1 MNHEY and CDR2 SVGAGI come from the germline V gene. Trimming stripped 2 bases from V and 2 bases from J, with 10 bases between. The CDR3 is made up of 14 amino acids. CDR3 amino acids: CASSYGRGPYEQYF. CDR3 DNA: TGTGCCAGCAGTTACGGGCGGGGTCCCTACGAGCAGTACTTC.

V usage is TRBV4-1 and J usage is TRBJ2-3; 7 positions match TRBD1. V shed 0 bases, J shed 2 bases, and the junction held 23 bases outside the gene matches. In germline, CDR1 is MGHRA, CDR2 YSYEKL. The CDR3 runs to 22 residues. The CDR3 spells CASSQDPTKNDRAQSITDTQYF. The CDR3 region has the DNA TGCGCCAGCAGCCAAGACCCAACAAAGAACGACAGGGCCCAATCGATCACAGATACGCAGTATTTT.

The J gene is TRBJ2-1, the V gene TRBV2; the match to TRBD1 covers 9 bases. The CDR3 spans 15 residues. After removal of 4 bases from V and 5 bases from J, the junction contained 6 bases not matched to a gene. CDR1 SNHLY and CDR2 FYNNEI come from the germline V gene. This chain's CDR3 is CASSADRGGDNEQFF. DNA for the CDR3: TGTGCCAGCAGTGCTGACAGGGGGGGGGACAATGAGCAGTTCTTC.

This clone was detected a few times. The gene calls are TRBV2 and TRBJ2-3; D not certain. CDR3 length: 15 residues. V dropped 2 bases and J dropped 0 bases, with 9 bases sitting between them. Germline V gene lookup returns CDR1 SNHLY and CDR2 FYNNEI. This chain's CDR3 is CASSERLLSTDTQYF. The DNA of the CDR3 is TGTGCCAGCAGTGAAAGACTCCTAAGCACAGATACGCAGTATTTT.

In DNA form, the CDR3 reads TGCGCCAGCAGCCAAAGTACAGGGGGCGGCTATGGCTACACCTTC. It yields the protein CASSQSTGGGYGYTF. The rearrangement uses TRBV4-1 and TRBJ1-2, with 9 bases identical to TRBD1. This CDR3 spans 15 amino acids. With 2 bases clipped from V and 4 bases from J, the junction kept 5 bases outside the gene matches. CDR1 and CDR2 from the germline V gene are MGHRA and YSYEKL.